Each of the 15 T cell receptor beta chains below was sequenced from the same sample in a study of T-cell reconstitution after alpha-beta-depleted transplantation in children. This sample's TCRbeta library carried unique molecular identifier barcodes. TCRdb re-called the PCR reads through MiXCR, storing one row per CDR3 protein. The sample consists of 450,000 to 600,000 distinct CDR3 sequences, 13% of them appearing once. Sequences were derived from PBMCs, mostly from graft donor cells, sampled 360 days after TCRalphabeta/CD19-depleted stem cell transplant. The receptors shown here come from a male patient between 10 and 17 years old who had a stem cell transplant for acute myeloid leukemia, so the T cells may come from the graft donor.

This clonotype has at least ten counts. The gene calls are TRBV7-9 and TRBJ1-1; possibly TRBD1 for D (5 bases). CDR3 size: 14 residues. The germline gives CDR1 SEHNR, CDR2 FQNEAQ (reference sequence). V was cut by 6 bases and J by 1 base, with 12 bases left in between. The CDR3 protein is CASRDGGTNTEAFF. The CDR3 DNA sequence: TGTGCCAGCAGGGATGGGGGGACGAACACTGAAGCTTTCTTT.

Ten or more counts support this clonotype. The V and J genes are TRBV5-1 and TRBJ2-5; 8 bases map to TRBD2. CDR3 length equals 15 residues. Trimming cost V 5 bases and J 5 bases; bases outside gene matches: 11. The germline V gene encodes CDR1 SGHRS and CDR2 YFSETQ. Here the CDR3 DNA reads TGCGCCAGCAGTCGGACTAGCCCAAAGGGGGAGACCCAGTACTTC. Residues: CASSRTSPKGETQYF. The full variable domain, in which reference TRBV5-1 and TRBJ2-5 provide the parts outside the CDR3, is KAGVTQTPRYLIKTRGQQVTLSCSPISGHRSVSWYQQTPGQGLQFLFEYFSETQRNKGNFPGRFSGRQFSNSRSEMNVSTLELGDSALYLCASSRTSPKGETQYFGPGTRLLVL.

This clonotype appeared many times. The chain carries TRBV7-8 and TRBJ2-7; D is uncertain. Trimming removed 3 bases at V and 4 bases at J, with 4 bases between. Germline V CDR1 and CDR2: SGHVS, FQNEAQ. CDR3 length equals 11 residues. The CDR3 loop is CASSFQYEQYF. In DNA, the CDR3 is TGTGCCAGCAGCTTCCAATACGAGCAGTACTTC.

This clonotype appeared many times. The chain has TRBV9 and TRBJ2-7; D is perhaps TRBD2 (6 bases). The V and J ends lost 0 bases and 3 bases respectively, with 13 bases between them. The CDR3 consists of 15 residues. In germline, CDR1 is SGDLS, CDR2 YYNGEE. CDR3 nucleotide sequence: TGTGCCAGCAGCGTAGAATCGGGAGTAGGCTACGAGCAGTACTTC. This translates into CASSVESGVGYEQYF. The complete variable domain, with remaining parts taken from reference TRBV9 and TRBJ2-7, reads DSGVTQTPKHLITATGQRVTLRCSPRSGDLSVYWYQQSLDQGLQFLIQYYNGEERAKGNILERFSAQQFPDLHSELNLSSLELGDSALYFCASSVESGVGYEQYFGPGTRLTVT.

The chain joins TRBV7-9 to TRBJ2-7; either TRBD1 or TRBD2 may fit D (5 bases each). V gave up 3 bases and J gave up 3 bases, with 12 bases separating them. Germline CDR1 is SEHNR and CDR2 is FQNEAQ (reference sequence). The CDR3 spans 14 residues. The CDR3: CASSFGGLNYEQYF. As DNA, the CDR3 is TGTGCCAGCAGCTTTGGGGGTCTGAACTACGAGCAGTACTTC.

In this sample, this clonotype turned up many times. The chain carries TRBV29-1 and TRBJ1-1; TRBD1 might be the D (6 bases). Germline CDR1 and CDR2: SQVTM and ANQGSEA. Deletions cut 4 bases from V and 10 bases from J, with 19 bases between. CDR3 length: 13 amino acids. The CDR3 here is CSVGAATGSSAFF. The CDR3, as DNA: TGCAGCGTTGGGGCCGCAACAGGGTCCTCAGCTTTCTTT. The whole variable domain, remainder taken from reference TRBV29-1 and TRBJ1-1, is SAVISQKPSRDICQRGTSLTIQCQVDSQVTMMFWYRQQPGQSLTLIATANQGSEATYESGFVIDKFPISRPNLTFSTLTVSNMSPEDSSIYLCSVGAATGSSAFFGQGTRLTVV.

The chain uses TRBV7-2 and TRBJ2-2; TRBD2 matches at 7 bases. This CDR3 is built from 16 residues. Germline CDR1 is SGHTA and CDR2 is FQGNSA. After removal of 5 bases from V and 1 base from J, the junction contained 7 bases not matched to a gene. CDR3 coding DNA: TGTGCCAGCAGCGCCCCGGGACTAATGAACACCGGGGAGCTGTTTTTT. Residues: CASSAPGLMNTGELFF. Complete variable domain (other parts from reference TRBV7-2 and TRBJ2-2): GAGVSQSPSNKVTEKGKDVELRCDPISGHTALYWYRQSLGQGLEFLIYFQGNSAPDKSGLPSDRFSAERTGGSVSTLTIQRTQQEDSAVYLCASSAPGLMNTGELFFGEGSRLTVL.

V usage is TRBV5-1 and J usage is TRBJ2-6; TRBD1 agrees at 8 bases. V shed 2 bases, J shed 4 bases, and the junction held 23 bases outside the gene matches. CDR1 and CDR2 (germline): SGHRS, YFSETQ. The CDR3 sequence is 22 residues long. The CDR3 sequence is CASSFGDRGRSWGIAGANVLTF. The DNA for the CDR3 is TGCGCCAGCAGCTTTGGCGACAGGGGTCGGAGTTGGGGAATCGCGGGGGCCAACGTCCTGACTTTC.

There are many counts of this clonotype. The chain uses TRBV28 and TRBJ2-7; 7 bases map to TRBD1. Germline CDR1 reads MDHEN; CDR2 reads SYDVKM. CDR3 length equals 13 residues. V shed 10 bases, J shed 6 bases, and the junction held 12 bases outside the gene matches. CDR3 protein: CAISGQAPIEQYF. Here the CDR3 DNA reads TGTGCCATCTCAGGACAGGCTCCTATCGAGCAGTACTTC.

This clonotype was seen ten or more times. The chain has TRBV5-1 and TRBJ2-1; 11 bases agree with TRBD2. The V gene end was trimmed by 5 bases and the J gene end by 7 bases; junction bases not matched to a gene: 5. Germline V gene lookup returns CDR1 SGHRS and CDR2 YFSETQ. CDR3 length: 14 residues. CDR3 DNA sequence: TGCGCCAGCAGTTTGCCTAGCGGGAGGAATGAGCAGTTCTTC. Amino acids: CASSLPSGRNEQFF.

This clonotype appeared many times. The chain combines TRBV7-2 with TRBJ2-1; 7 bases map to TRBD1. The CDR3 totals 15 residues. After removal of 2 bases from V and 7 bases from J, the junction contained 8 bases not matched to a gene. Germline V CDR1 and CDR2: SGHTA, FQGNSA. The CDR3 is CASSLRTGGPNEQFF. DNA for the CDR3: TGTGCCAGCAGCTTAAGGACAGGCGGCCCAAATGAGCAGTTCTTC.

V gene TRBV7-6 combines with J gene TRBJ2-7; 8 nucleotides match TRBD1. The CDR3 has 14 residues. The ends lost 5 bases at V and 4 bases at J; junction bases unmatched: 7. Germline CDR1 is SGHVS and CDR2 is FNYEAQ. This chain's CDR3 is CASSRTDRGYEQYF. CDR3 sequence (DNA): TGTGCCAGCAGCCGAACTGACAGGGGATACGAGCAGTACTTC. Using reference TRBV7-6 and TRBJ2-7 for the parts outside the CDR3, the full variable domain is GAGVSQSPRYKVTKRGQDVALRCDPISGHVSLYWYRQALGQGPEFLTYFNYEAQQDKSGLPNDRFSAERPEGSISTLTIQRTEQRDSAMYRCASSRTDRGYEQYFGPGTRLTVT.

The V call is TRBV5-1, the J call TRBJ1-6, with a tentative D call TRBD1 (5 bases). This CDR3 contains 14 residues. Trimming left V 4 bases short and J 0 bases short, with 5 bases between. Germline assignment: CDR1 SGHRS and CDR2 YFSETQ. CDR3 nucleotide sequence: TGCGCCAGCAGCGGGGCCTCCTATAATTCACCCCTCCACTTT. Its protein product is CASSGASYNSPLHF.

This clonotype came up once. The V and J genes are TRBV20-1 and TRBJ2-7; a possible D gene is TRBD1 (6 bases). Germline V lookup: CDR1 DFQATT, CDR2 SNEGSKA (reference sequence). This CDR3 is 12 amino acids long. V was pared by 6 bases and J by 5 bases, with 14 bases between. CDR3 region: CSAPDSPDEQYF. Written as DNA, the CDR3 is TGCAGTGCCCCGGACAGCCCGGACGAGCAGTACTTC.

This clonotype was detected many times. The J gene is TRBJ2-1, the V gene TRBV5-4, with D uncertain. Trimming removed 4 bases at V and 5 bases at J, with 13 bases between. The CDR3 extends over 14 amino acids. The germline V gene has CDR1 SGHNT and CDR2 YYREEE (reference sequence). The CDR3 sequence is CASSQFQQNNEQFF. The DNA of the CDR3 is TGTGCCAGCAGCCAATTTCAGCAAAACAATGAGCAGTTCTTC.